What follows are 5 T cell receptor beta chains derived from one specimen sequenced in a study of shared clonotypes between healthy human individuals. Profiling relied on immunoSEQ multiplex PCR, and the TCRdb table lists in-frame clones only, not all of them. The sample lists around 2.5 million clones, more than 85% occurring once. The sample taken for sequencing was naive CD4+ T cells from PBMCs. The subset denotes: CD45RA+ positively selected. The receptors come from a man aged 18 to 30 in good health. Some clones in this sample may be carry-over from other donors' samples.

The CDR3 protein is CASSWGQLLTKANYGYTF. DNA for the CDR3: TGCGCCAGCAGCTGGGGACAGCTCCTAACAAAAGCTAACTATGGCTACACCTTC. V usage is TRBV5-1 and J usage is TRBJ1-2; TRBD1 agrees at 7 bases. The J segment lost 0 bases and the V segment lost 3 bases, leaving 14 bases of the junction unmatched. Germline V gene sequence: CDR1 SGHRS, CDR2 YFSETQ. This CDR3 has 18 amino acids.

The chain couples TRBV6-5 to TRBJ1-1, with a tentative D call TRBD1 (5 bases). The length of the CDR3 is 13 residues. Germline CDR1 is MNHEY and CDR2 is SVGAGI. Trimming removed 7 bases from V and 1 base from J, with 10 bases in between. The CDR3 DNA reads as TGTGCCAGCATTAAGACAGCGAACACTGAAGCTTTCTTT. This translates into CASIKTANTEAFF.

V and J are TRBV30 and TRBJ2-1; 9 bases match TRBD2. V lost 2 bases and J lost 6; bases outside the gene matches: 2. The CDR3 is 13 amino acids. Looked up from germline, CDR1 is GTSNPN and CDR2 is SVGIG (reference sequence). CDR3 in amino acids: CAWSKLAGNEQFF. CDR3 coding DNA: TGTGCCTGGAGTAAACTAGCGGGCAATGAGCAGTTCTTC. The variable domain in full, completed from reference TRBV30 and TRBJ2-1, reads SQTIHQWPATLVQPVGSPLSLECTVEGTSNPNLYWYRQAAGRGLQLLFYSVGIGQISSEVPQNLSASRPQDRQFILSSKKLLLSDSGFYLCAWSKLAGNEQFFGPGTRLTVL.

The rearrangement links TRBV28 to TRBJ2-5; 12 bases align to TRBD2. Trimming took 4 bases from V and 0 from J; bases not matched to a gene: 15. CDR3 length: 20 residues. The germline CDR1 and CDR2 sequences are MDHEN and SYDVKM. The CDR3 protein is CASSYPITGTSGLYQETQYF. CDR3 coding DNA: TGTGCCAGCAGTTATCCTATTACCGGGACTAGCGGGCTCTACCAAGAGACCCAGTACTTC.

The chain links TRBV7-9 to TRBJ1-4, with no clear D. This CDR3 is 16 amino acids long. CDR1 and CDR2 from the germline V gene are SEHNR and FQNEAQ (reference sequence). Trimming left V 4 bases short and J 6 bases short, with 18 bases between. The CDR3 loop is CASSSPREGNYEKLFF. The CDR3 DNA is TGTGCCAGCAGCTCCCCCAGAGAGGGAAATTATGAAAAACTGTTTTTT.